What follows describes a single T cell receptor (beta chain). The antigen remains undetermined. At the Johns Hopkins FTIC core, DNA taken from cultured CD4+ T cells was sequenced by way of the Oncomine TCR Beta short-read assay. TCRdb re-called the PCR reads through MiXCR, storing one row per CDR3 protein. The sample carries just under 20,000 distinct CDR3 sequences, roughly two fifths recorded once. Indicated treatment: 10-day PBMC culture with coronavirus spike peptide pools or control peptides (ViraFEST assay). The record originates from a study of vaccination and CD4 T cells after COVID-19. Study information: Convalescent individuals numbered four females and six males, two being Hispanic. A CEFX pool, an HIV-1 Nef pool, or else no peptide went into the control cultures. Median time from COVID diagnosis to post-COVID sampling was approximately 3.5 months (35 to 161). The study, taken as a whole, reports: The authors identified 304 of 307 vaccine-specific clones in convalescent patients as spike mono-reactive.

The CDR3 extends over 14 amino acids. V was shortened by 5 bases and J by 7 bases, with 14 bases between the two germline ends. The germline CDR1 and CDR2 sequences are MNHNS and SASEGT. The genes are TRBV6-1 and TRBJ1-4; D uncertain. The sample consisted of CD4+ T cells from blood, cultured in vitro, taken before SARS-CoV-2 vaccination. The TCR originated in a human donor who received a COVID-19 vaccine. The CDR3, as DNA: TGTGCCAGCAGTCTAACCCATGAGGGTGAAAAACTGTTTTTT. Encoded protein: CASSLTHEGEKLFF.